The rows below give T cell receptor beta chains drawn from one sample of a study of T cells in Graves' hyperthyroidism and ophthalmopathy. TCRdb recomputed calls from the multiplex PCR reads with MiXCR, one row per CDR3 protein. The sample holds about 300,000 distinct CDR3 sequences, approximately 13% seen once. Sequencing was carried out using blood. The receptors were sampled from a woman in her thirties or forties with Graves' hyperthyroidism. Both conserved end residues are part of each CDR3. A D gene is named only where the DNA matches it firmly. The size of a clone is reported for some rows only, either as once, few or many, or as a class for expanded clones.

abundance	d_gene	v_gene	j_gene	CDR3nt	CDR3aa
many	TRBD1	TRBV20-1	TRBJ1-6	TGCAGTGCCCGGGAGGGACAGGGTAATTCACCCCTCCACTTT	CSAREGQGNSPLHF
many	TRBD2	TRBV6-1	TRBJ2-7	TGTGCCAGCACCGAAGGGAGGGTCCCCTCCTACGAGCAGTACTTC	CASTEGRVPSYEQYF
many	-	TRBV27	TRBJ1-5	TGTGCCAGCGGAGGGGACAATCAGCCCCAGCATTTT	CASGGDNQPQHF
many	TRBD1	TRBV7-2	TRBJ2-2	TGTGCCAGCAGCCCTCGGACAGGGCGGGACACCGGGGAGCTGTTTTTT	CASSPRTGRDTGELFF
many	-	TRBV11-2	TRBJ2-1	TGTGCCAGCAGCTTAGGGACTCAGCAGTTCTTC	CASSLGTQQFF
many	-	TRBV7-2	TRBJ2-5	TGTGCCAGCAGCCTTACAGGGAATACCCAAGAGACCCAGTACTTC	CASSLTGNTQETQYF
few	-	TRBV28	TRBJ1-2	TGTGCCAGCAGTTTAGGTTTGGCAGCCGTTTCGGGTGGCTACACCTTC	CASSLGLAAVSGGYTF
many	TRBD1	TRBV12-3/TRBV12-4	TRBJ2-1	TGTGCCAGCAGTTTAGGGGACAGGGGGGAGATCGCCTACAATGAGCAGTTCTTC	CASSLGDRGEIAYNEQFF
few	-	TRBV5-4	TRBJ1-1	TGTGCCAGCAGCAAGGTTATGGCCACTGAAGCTTTCTTT	CASSKVMATEAFF
many	-	TRBV3-1	TRBJ1-6	TGTGCCAGCAGCCAAGAGACTCACACCCTCCACTTT	CASSQETHTLHF
many	TRBD1	TRBV12-3/TRBV12-4	TRBJ1-3	TGTGCCAGCACCTGGAGGGACAGGGGAAACACCATATATTTT	CASTWRDRGNTIYF
many	-	TRBV28	TRBJ2-3	TGTGCCAGCAGTCTCGGGTTAACTACAGATACGCAGTATTTT	CASSLGLTTDTQYF
many	-	TRBV20-1	TRBJ1-2	TGCAGTGCTAGAGTATGGGGAGTCTATGGCTACACCTTC	CSARVWGVYGYTF
-	TRBD2	TRBV4-1	TRBJ2-7	TGCGCCAGCAGCCAAGGGGCGGGAGCTAGAGGCGAGCAGTACTTC	CASSQGAGARGEQYF
many	-	TRBV6-2/TRBV6-3	TRBJ2-7	TGTGCCAGCAGTTACGGCGTGTCCTACGAGCAGTACTTC	CASSYGVSYEQYF
many	TRBD2	TRBV7-9	TRBJ2-5	TGTGCCAGCAGCACTACGACTAGCGGGCGGCAAGAGACCCAGTACTTC	CASSTTTSGRQETQYF
many	-	TRBV27	TRBJ1-5	TGTGCCAGCAGATTATATAGCAATCAGCCCCAGCATTTT	CASRLYSNQPQHF
many	-	TRBV12-3/TRBV12-4	TRBJ1-1	TGTGCCAGCACCGTTGGGGGGGGGCGGGCTTTCTTT	CASTVGGGRAFF
few	TRBD2	TRBV30	TRBJ2-2	TGTGCCTGGATCCCAATGGGGACTACCACCGGGGAGCTGTTTTTT	CAWIPMGTTTGELFF